This paragraph reports one TCR beta chain. Its target is not known. This record comes from a study of blood T cells in healthy people across ages. General study results and limits: Since the PBMCs were unsorted, naive and antigen-experienced cells could not be conclusively compared.

The second PCR ran about 6 to 11 cycles with a sample-barcoded 5' primer and J-beta primers. Each CDR3 protein gets one entry after TCRdb re-called the 5' RACE reads with MiXCR. The top ten clones hold 20% to 25% of a sample with hundreds of thousands of distinct CDR3 sequences, 47% of them seen once. The CDR3 runs 15 residues. The ends lost 3 bases at V and 3 bases at J; junction bases unmatched: 7. Germline CDR1 and CDR2: LGHDT and YNNKEL (reference sequence). V gene TRBV3-1 combines with J gene TRBJ2-7; 8 positions match TRBD2. The TCR originated in a man older than 75 in good health. Sequencing input: blood. The DNA for the CDR3 is TGTGCCAGCAGCCATCGTCGGGGACTAGTCTACGAGCAGTACTTC. Translated, it gives CASSHRRGLVYEQYF.